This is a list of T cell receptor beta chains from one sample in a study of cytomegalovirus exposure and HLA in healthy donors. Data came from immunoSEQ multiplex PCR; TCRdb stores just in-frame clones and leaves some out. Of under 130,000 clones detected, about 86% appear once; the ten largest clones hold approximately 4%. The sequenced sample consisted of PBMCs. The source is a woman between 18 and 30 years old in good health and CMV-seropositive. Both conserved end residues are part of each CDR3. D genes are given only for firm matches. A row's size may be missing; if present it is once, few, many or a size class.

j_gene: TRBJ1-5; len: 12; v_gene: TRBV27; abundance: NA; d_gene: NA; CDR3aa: CASSSGVQPQHF; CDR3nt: TGTGCCAGCAGTTCGGGGGTTCAGCCCCAGCATTTT
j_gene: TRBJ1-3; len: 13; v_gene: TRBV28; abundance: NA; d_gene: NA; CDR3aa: CASTRGSGNTIYF; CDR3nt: TGTGCCAGTACCCGAGGGTCTGGAAACACCATATATTTT
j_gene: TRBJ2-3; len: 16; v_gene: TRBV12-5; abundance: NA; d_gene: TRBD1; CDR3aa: CASGLARTGEEDTQYF; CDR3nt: TGTGCTAGTGGTTTGGCGCGGACAGGGGAGGAGGATACGCAGTATTTT
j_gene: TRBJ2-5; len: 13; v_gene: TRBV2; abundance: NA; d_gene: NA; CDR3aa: CAVRRTIGETQYF; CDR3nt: TGTGCCGTCCGACGGACAATAGGGGAGACCCAGTACTTC
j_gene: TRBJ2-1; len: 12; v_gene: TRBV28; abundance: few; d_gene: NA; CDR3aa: CASHDRYNEQFF; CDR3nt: TGTGCCAGCCACGACAGGTACAATGAGCAGTTCTTC
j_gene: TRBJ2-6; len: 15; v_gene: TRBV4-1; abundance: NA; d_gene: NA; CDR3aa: CASSRSQSGANVLTF; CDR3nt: TGCGCCAGCAGCCGCTCACAGTCTGGGGCCAACGTCCTGACTTTC
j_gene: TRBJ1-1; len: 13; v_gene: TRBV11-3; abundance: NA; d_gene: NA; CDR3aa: CASSLVVNTEAFF; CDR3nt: TGTGCCAGCAGCTTAGTCGTAAACACTGAAGCTTTCTTT
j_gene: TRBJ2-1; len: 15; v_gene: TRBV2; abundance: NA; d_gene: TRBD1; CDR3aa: CASRDRGIFYNEQFF; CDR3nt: TGTGCCAGCAGGGACAGGGGGATATTCTACAATGAGCAGTTCTTC
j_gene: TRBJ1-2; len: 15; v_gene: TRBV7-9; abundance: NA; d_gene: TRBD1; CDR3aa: CASSRTGLGDDGYTF; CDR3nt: TGTGCCAGCAGCCGGACAGGGCTAGGGGATGATGGCTACACCTTC
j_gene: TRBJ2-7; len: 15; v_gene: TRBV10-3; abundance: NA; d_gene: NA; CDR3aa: CAISESFGGQDEQYF; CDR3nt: TGTGCCATCAGTGAGTCGTTCGGGGGGCAGGACGAGCAGTACTTC
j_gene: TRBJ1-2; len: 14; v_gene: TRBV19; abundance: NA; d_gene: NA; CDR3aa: CASPGGRAGAGYTF; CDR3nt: TGTGCCAGTCCCGGGGGGAGGGCAGGGGCCGGCTACACCTTC
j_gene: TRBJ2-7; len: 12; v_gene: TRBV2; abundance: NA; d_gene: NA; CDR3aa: CASSEEGYEQYF; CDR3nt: TGTGCCAGCAGTGAGGAGGGGTACGAGCAGTACTTC
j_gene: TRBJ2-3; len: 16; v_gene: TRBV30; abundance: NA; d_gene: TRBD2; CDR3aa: CAWSPSPAGRTDTQYF; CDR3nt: TGTGCCTGGAGTCCCTCCCCAGCGGGACGCACAGATACGCAGTATTTT
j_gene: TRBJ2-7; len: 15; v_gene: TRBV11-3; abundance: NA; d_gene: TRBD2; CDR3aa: CASSLSPLAAYEQYF; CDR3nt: TGTGCCAGCAGCTTGTCACCACTAGCGGCCTACGAGCAGTACTTC
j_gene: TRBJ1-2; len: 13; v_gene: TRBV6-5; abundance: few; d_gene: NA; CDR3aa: CASSYAGAGGYTF; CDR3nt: TGTGCCAGCAGTTACGCGGGGGCTGGTGGCTACACCTTC
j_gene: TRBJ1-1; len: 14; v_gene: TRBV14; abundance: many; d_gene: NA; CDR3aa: CASSQTSENTEAFF; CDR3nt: TGTGCCAGCAGCCAAACGTCAGAGAACACTGAAGCTTTCTTT
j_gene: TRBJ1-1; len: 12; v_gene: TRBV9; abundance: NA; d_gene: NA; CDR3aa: CASSDGGPEAFF; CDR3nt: TGTGCCAGCAGCGACGGAGGCCCTGAAGCTTTCTTT
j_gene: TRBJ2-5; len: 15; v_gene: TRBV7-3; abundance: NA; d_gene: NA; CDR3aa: CASSSGRGLAETQYF; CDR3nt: TGTGCCAGCAGCAGCGGGCGGGGGCTAGCAGAGACCCAGTACTTC
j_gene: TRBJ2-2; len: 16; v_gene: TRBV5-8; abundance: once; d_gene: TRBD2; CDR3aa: CASSAGLAANTGELFF; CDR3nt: TGTGCCAGCAGCGCGGGACTAGCGGCGAACACCGGGGAGCTGTTTTTT
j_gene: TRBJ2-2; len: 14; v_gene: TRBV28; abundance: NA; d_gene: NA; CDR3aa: CASRWDFVTGELFF; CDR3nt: TGTGCCAGCAGATGGGACTTTGTCACCGGGGAGCTGTTTTTT
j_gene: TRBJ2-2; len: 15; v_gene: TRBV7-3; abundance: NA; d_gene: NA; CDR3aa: CASSLNGIGTGELFF; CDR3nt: TGTGCCAGCAGCTTAAACGGGATCGGCACCGGGGAGCTGTTTTTT
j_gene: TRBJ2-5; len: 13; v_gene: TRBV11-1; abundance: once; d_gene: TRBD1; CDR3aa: CASSFTGDETQYF; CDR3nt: TGTGCCAGCAGCTTTACAGGGGACGAGACCCAGTACTTC
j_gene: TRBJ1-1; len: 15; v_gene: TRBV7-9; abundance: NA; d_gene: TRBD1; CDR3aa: CASSLPDRAGTEAFF; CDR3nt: TGTGCCAGCAGCTTGCCGGACAGGGCGGGCACTGAAGCTTTCTTT